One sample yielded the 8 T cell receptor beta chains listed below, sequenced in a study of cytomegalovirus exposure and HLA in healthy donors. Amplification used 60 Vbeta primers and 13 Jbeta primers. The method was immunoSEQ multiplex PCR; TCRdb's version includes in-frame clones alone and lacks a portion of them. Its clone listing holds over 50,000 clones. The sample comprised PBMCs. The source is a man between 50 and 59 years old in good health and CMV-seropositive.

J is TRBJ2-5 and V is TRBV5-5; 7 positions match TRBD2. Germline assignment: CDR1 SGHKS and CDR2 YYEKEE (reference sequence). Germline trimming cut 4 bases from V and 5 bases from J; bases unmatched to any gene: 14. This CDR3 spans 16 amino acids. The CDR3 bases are TGTGCCAGCAGCGCGAGCCCGGGACTAACACAGGAGACCCAGTACTTC. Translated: CASSASPGLTQETQYF.

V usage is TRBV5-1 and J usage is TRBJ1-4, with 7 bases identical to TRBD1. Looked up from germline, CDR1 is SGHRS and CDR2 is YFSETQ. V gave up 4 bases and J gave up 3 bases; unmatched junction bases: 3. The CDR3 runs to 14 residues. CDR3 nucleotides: TGCGCCAGCAGCCAAGGGACAGCTAATGAAAAACTGTTTTTT. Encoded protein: CASSQGTANEKLFF.

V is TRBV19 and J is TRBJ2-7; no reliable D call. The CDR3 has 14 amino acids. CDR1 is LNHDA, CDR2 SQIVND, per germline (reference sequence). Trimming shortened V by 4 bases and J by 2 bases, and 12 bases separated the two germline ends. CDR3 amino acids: CASSTSSVPYEQYF. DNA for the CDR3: TGTGCCAGTAGTACCTCTTCGGTCCCCTACGAGCAGTACTTC.

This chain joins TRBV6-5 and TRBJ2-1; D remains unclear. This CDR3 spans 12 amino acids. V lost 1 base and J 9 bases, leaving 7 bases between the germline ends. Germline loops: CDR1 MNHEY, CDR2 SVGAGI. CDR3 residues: CASSYWAGEQFF. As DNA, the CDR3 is TGTGCCAGCAGTTACTGGGCAGGTGAGCAGTTCTTC.

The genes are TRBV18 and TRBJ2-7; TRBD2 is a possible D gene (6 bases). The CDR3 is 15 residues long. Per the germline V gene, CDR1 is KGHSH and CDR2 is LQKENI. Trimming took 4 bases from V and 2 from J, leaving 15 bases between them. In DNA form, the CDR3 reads TGTGCCAGCTCACAGGGACTCTTAAACGCCTACGAGCAGTACTTC. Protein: CASSQGLLNAYEQYF.

The CDR3 reads CASSYSSGGSYEQYF. CDR3 in DNA: TGTGCCAGCAGTTACTCGTCGGGAGGCTCCTACGAGCAGTACTTC. V is TRBV6-5 and J is TRBJ2-7; TRBD2 matches at 7 bases. Trimming cost V 0 bases and J 0 bases; bases outside gene matches: 2. The germline CDR1 and CDR2 sequences are MNHEY and SVGAGI. This CDR3 comprises 15 residues.

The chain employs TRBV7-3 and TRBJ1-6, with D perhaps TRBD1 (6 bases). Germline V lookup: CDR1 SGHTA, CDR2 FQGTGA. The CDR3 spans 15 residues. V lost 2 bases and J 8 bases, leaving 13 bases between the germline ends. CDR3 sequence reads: CASSLRSRGDSPLHF. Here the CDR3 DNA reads TGTGCCAGCAGCTTACGTAGCAGGGGTGATTCACCCCTCCACTTT.

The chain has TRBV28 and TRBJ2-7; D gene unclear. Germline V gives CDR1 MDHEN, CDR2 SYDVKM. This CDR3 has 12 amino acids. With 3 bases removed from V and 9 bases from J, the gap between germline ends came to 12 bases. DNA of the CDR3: TGTGCCAGCAGTTTTAGCTTCGGTCCGCAGTACTTC. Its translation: CASSFSFGPQYF. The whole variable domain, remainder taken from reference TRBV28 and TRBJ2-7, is DVKVTQSSRYLVKRTGEKVFLECVQDMDHENMFWYRQDPGLGLRLIYFSYDVKMKEKGDIPEGYSVSREKKERFSLILESASTNQTSMYLCASSFSFGPQYFGPGTRLTVT.